This is a list of T cell receptor beta chains from one sample in a study of OX40 agonist ivuxolimab in advanced cancers. Repertoires were generated with immunoSEQ multiplex PCR, while TCRdb's copy carries only in-frame clones and drops some. The sample records around 72,000 clones, over 70% being singletons. The specimen comprised CD4+ or CD8+ T cells sorted from blood, sampled in a trial of the OX40 agonist ivuxolimab. The receptors were gathered from an adult with an advanced solid tumor such as melanoma, head and neck, liver or kidney cancer. Both conserved end residues are part of each CDR3. The order of the fields is V gene, CDR3 length, D gene, J gene, clone size, CDR3 DNA, CDR3 protein. D genes are given only for firm matches. Clone size is given for some rows only: seen once, a few or many times, or a class if the clone is expanded.

v_call: TRBV6-5; cdr3_length: 13; d_call: .; j_call: TRBJ1-6; clone_size: .; cdr3_nt: TGTGCCAGCAAGGAGGGGTATAATTCACCCCTCCACTTT; cdr3_aa: CASKEGYNSPLHF
v_call: TRBV27; cdr3_length: 13; d_call: .; j_call: TRBJ1-1; clone_size: .; cdr3_nt: TGTGCCAGCAGACTCGGGGCAGGGGAAAAAGCTTTCTTT; cdr3_aa: CASRLGAGEKAFF
v_call: TRBV5-1; cdr3_length: 13; d_call: .; j_call: TRBJ1-1; clone_size: few; cdr3_nt: TGCGCCAGCAGCTTGGCCTCGGACAATAGAGCTTTCTTT; cdr3_aa: CASSLASDNRAFF
v_call: TRBV6-1; cdr3_length: 13; d_call: TRBD1; j_call: TRBJ1-1; clone_size: few; cdr3_nt: TGTGCCACTGCGGACAGGGCGAACACTGAAGCTTTCTTT; cdr3_aa: CATADRANTEAFF
v_call: TRBV2; cdr3_length: 15; d_call: TRBD1; j_call: TRBJ1-5; clone_size: .; cdr3_nt: TGTGCCAGCAGTGTGGACAGGGGGAATGGTCAGCCCCAGCATTTT; cdr3_aa: CASSVDRGNGQPQHF
v_call: TRBV20-1; cdr3_length: 11; d_call: .; j_call: TRBJ1-4; clone_size: .; cdr3_nt: TGCAGTGCGGGTCCTGGTGAAAAACTGTTTTTT; cdr3_aa: CSAGPGEKLFF
v_call: TRBV7-2; cdr3_length: 15; d_call: TRBD1; j_call: TRBJ2-1; clone_size: .; cdr3_nt: TGTGCCAGCAGCTTAGCTTCGACAGGGGCCTCTCAGCAGTTCTTC; cdr3_aa: CASSLASTGASQQFF
v_call: TRBV9; cdr3_length: 13; d_call: .; j_call: TRBJ1-3; clone_size: few; cdr3_nt: TGTGCCAGCATCCGACAGTCTGGAAACACCATATATTTT; cdr3_aa: CASIRQSGNTIYF
v_call: TRBV19; cdr3_length: 14; d_call: TRBD1; j_call: TRBJ1-5; clone_size: .; cdr3_nt: TGTGCCAGTAGTATCGGACAGGTGGATCAGCCCCAGCATTTT; cdr3_aa: CASSIGQVDQPQHF
v_call: TRBV27; cdr3_length: 14; d_call: .; j_call: TRBJ2-1; clone_size: .; cdr3_nt: TGTGCCAGCAGTTTACAGGGGATAAACAATGAGCAGTTCTTC; cdr3_aa: CASSLQGINNEQFF
v_call: TRBV14; cdr3_length: 17; d_call: TRBD2; j_call: TRBJ2-5; clone_size: .; cdr3_nt: TGTGCCAGCAGCCAAAGGGTAGCGGGGGGACCCCAAGAGACCCAGTACTTC; cdr3_aa: CASSQRVAGGPQETQYF
v_call: TRBV29-1; cdr3_length: 13; d_call: .; j_call: TRBJ2-7; clone_size: .; cdr3_nt: TGCAGCGTTTCTCTAGGTGATACCTACGAGCAGTACTTC; cdr3_aa: CSVSLGDTYEQYF
v_call: TRBV4-1; cdr3_length: 15; d_call: TRBD1; j_call: TRBJ1-2; clone_size: .; cdr3_nt: TGCGCCAGCAGCCAAGGCGAACAGGGGGTCTATGGCTACACCTTC; cdr3_aa: CASSQGEQGVYGYTF
v_call: TRBV4-3; cdr3_length: 14; d_call: TRBD1; j_call: TRBJ1-2; clone_size: .; cdr3_nt: TGCGCCAGCAGCCGCACGGCGGGACAGGGCATCTACACCTTC; cdr3_aa: CASSRTAGQGIYTF
v_call: TRBV6-4; cdr3_length: 15; d_call: TRBD2; j_call: TRBJ2-1; clone_size: .; cdr3_nt: TGTGCCAGCAGTGACTCGACTAGCGGGGGGGCTGAGCAGTTCTTC; cdr3_aa: CASSDSTSGGAEQFF
v_call: TRBV6-5; cdr3_length: 14; d_call: .; j_call: TRBJ1-2; clone_size: .; cdr3_nt: TGTGCCAGCAGTTGGGGGCCAGTCGACTATGGCTACACCTTC; cdr3_aa: CASSWGPVDYGYTF
v_call: TRBV18; cdr3_length: 15; d_call: TRBD2; j_call: TRBJ2-5; clone_size: .; cdr3_nt: TGTGCCAGCTCACCAGTAGCGGGAGGGCAAGAGACCCAGTACTTC; cdr3_aa: CASSPVAGGQETQYF
v_call: TRBV5-1; cdr3_length: 14; d_call: .; j_call: TRBJ2-3; clone_size: .; cdr3_nt: TGCGCCAGCAGCTCACCCCGCGGAGGAGATACGCAGTATTTT; cdr3_aa: CASSSPRGGDTQYF
v_call: TRBV10-3; cdr3_length: 15; d_call: .; j_call: TRBJ1-5; clone_size: .; cdr3_nt: TGTGCCATCAACCGTAACGACAGCCGCAATCAGCCCCAGCATTTT; cdr3_aa: CAINRNDSRNQPQHF
v_call: TRBV12-2; cdr3_length: 15; d_call: .; j_call: TRBJ1-2; clone_size: .; cdr3_nt: TGTGCAAGTCGCTTAACAAACAGGGGGATCCCTGGCTACACCTTC; cdr3_aa: CASRLTNRGIPGYTF
v_call: TRBV5-4; cdr3_length: 16; d_call: TRBD2; j_call: TRBJ2-3; clone_size: .; cdr3_nt: TGTGCCAGCAGCCTTAGCGGGGGCCGAGCCACAGATACGCAGTATTTT; cdr3_aa: CASSLSGGRATDTQYF
v_call: TRBV4-2; cdr3_length: 17; d_call: .; j_call: TRBJ2-1; clone_size: .; cdr3_nt: TGTGCCAGCAGCCAAACCCATGGGACCAAGGGAGACAATGAGCAGTTCTTC; cdr3_aa: CASSQTHGTKGDNEQFF
v_call: TRBV7-9; cdr3_length: 19; d_call: TRBD2; j_call: TRBJ2-6; clone_size: once; cdr3_nt: TGTGCCAGCAGCTTCGTCCTCGCTAGCGGGAGCTCTGGGGCCAACGTCCTGACTTTC; cdr3_aa: CASSFVLASGSSGANVLTF
v_call: TRBV10-3; cdr3_length: 12; d_call: .; j_call: TRBJ1-1; clone_size: .; cdr3_nt: TGTGCCGGCAGTGGCCAGGGGAATGAAGCTTTCTTT; cdr3_aa: CAGSGQGNEAFF
v_call: TRBV6-6; cdr3_length: 12; d_call: .; j_call: TRBJ1-2; clone_size: few; cdr3_nt: TGTGCCAGCAACGGAGGAAACTATGGCTACACCTTC; cdr3_aa: CASNGGNYGYTF
v_call: TRBV29-1; cdr3_length: 17; d_call: TRBD2; j_call: TRBJ2-1; clone_size: once; cdr3_nt: TGCAGCGTTGAGGGGGGGGACTACCAGAACTCCTACAATGAGCAGTTCTTC; cdr3_aa: CSVEGGDYQNSYNEQFF
v_call: TRBV25-1; cdr3_length: 11; d_call: .; j_call: TRBJ1-1; clone_size: .; cdr3_nt: TGTGCCAGCCCTGGTCCGGCGCAGGCTTTCTTT; cdr3_aa: CASPGPAQAFF
v_call: TRBV5-1; cdr3_length: 14; d_call: TRBD1; j_call: TRBJ2-1; clone_size: .; cdr3_nt: TGCGCCAGCAGCTGGGACAGGGGTATCAATGAGCAGTTCTTC; cdr3_aa: CASSWDRGINEQFF
v_call: TRBV6-5; cdr3_length: 13; d_call: TRBD1; j_call: TRBJ2-7; clone_size: .; cdr3_nt: TGTGCCAGCAGTTCTACAGGGGTCGGCGAGCAGTACTTC; cdr3_aa: CASSSTGVGEQYF
v_call: TRBV6-6; cdr3_length: 16; d_call: .; j_call: TRBJ2-7; clone_size: .; cdr3_nt: TGTGCCAGCAGTTCCCTTTCGGGGGCCGCGCGTTACGAGCAGTACTTC; cdr3_aa: CASSSLSGAARYEQYF
v_call: TRBV7-8; cdr3_length: 16; d_call: TRBD2; j_call: TRBJ2-7; clone_size: .; cdr3_nt: TGTGCCAGCAGCTCGGGACTAGCGGGCGTCCCCTACGAGCAGTACTTC; cdr3_aa: CASSSGLAGVPYEQYF
v_call: TRBV4-2; cdr3_length: 14; d_call: TRBD1; j_call: TRBJ1-1; clone_size: .; cdr3_nt: TGTGCCAGCAGCCACCCTACAGGGGACACTGAAGCTTTCTTT; cdr3_aa: CASSHPTGDTEAFF
v_call: TRBV19; cdr3_length: 17; d_call: TRBD2; j_call: TRBJ2-1; clone_size: once; cdr3_nt: TGTGCCAGTAGTATAGATCTTGAGGGAGGGAGGTACAATGAGCAGTTCTTC; cdr3_aa: CASSIDLEGGRYNEQFF
v_call: TRBV5-1; cdr3_length: 14; d_call: TRBD2; j_call: TRBJ2-3; clone_size: .; cdr3_nt: TGCGCCAGCAGCGGCGGGGGGCCCACAGATACGCAGTATTTT; cdr3_aa: CASSGGGPTDTQYF
v_call: TRBV10-3; cdr3_length: 12; d_call: TRBD1; j_call: TRBJ1-2; clone_size: .; cdr3_nt: TGTGCCATCAGGACAGGGAACTATGGCTACACCTTC; cdr3_aa: CAIRTGNYGYTF
v_call: TRBV25-1; cdr3_length: 13; d_call: .; j_call: TRBJ1-1; clone_size: .; cdr3_nt: TGTGCCAGCTCCCGGCTGGGGAACACTGAAGCTTTCTTT; cdr3_aa: CASSRLGNTEAFF